This entry lists 10 T cell receptor beta chains sequenced from one sample in a study of early T cells in non-severe SARS-CoV-2 infection. MiXCR, run by TCRdb on the 5' RACE reads, gives a single entry per CDR3 protein. The data show tens of thousands of distinct CDR3 sequences, around 13% seen once. Material: whole blood. Source of these receptors: an adult who was a healthcare worker with PCR-confirmed SARS-CoV-2 infection or an uninfected control (not recorded which).

This clonotype was detected many times. The genes are TRBV20-1 and TRBJ2-7; 7 bases align to TRBD2. Looked up from germline, CDR1 is DFQATT and CDR2 is SNEGSKA (reference sequence). There are 16 residues in the CDR3. V trimming: 6 bases; J trimming: 1 base; junction bases outside the gene matches: 15. The CDR3 DNA is TGCAGTGCCCCAGCGGGGTCGAGAAAAGGATCCTACGAGCAGTACTTC. Translation gives CSAPAGSRKGSYEQYF.

This clonotype was seen ten or more times. This rearrangement joins TRBV27 to TRBJ2-2; D may match TRBD1 or TRBD2 (5 bases each). V was shortened by 3 bases and J by 6 bases, with 17 bases between the two germline ends. Germline CDR1 is MNHEY and CDR2 is SMNVEV (reference sequence). The CDR3 is made up of 16 amino acids. The CDR3 sequence is CASSFGTPSGPGELFF. In DNA, the CDR3 is TGTGCCAGCAGTTTTGGGACCCCGTCAGGGCCCGGGGAGCTGTTTTTT.

This clonotype was detected many times. This chain connects TRBV19 to TRBJ2-1; 14 bases map to TRBD2. Looked up from germline, CDR1 is LNHDA and CDR2 is SQIVND (reference sequence). The CDR3 is 16 amino acids. Losses at the gene ends were 9 bases for V and 4 bases for J; bases not matched to a gene: 8. The CDR3: CASKGLAGDWYNEQFF. The CDR3 DNA sequence: TGTGCCAGCAAGGGACTAGCGGGAGATTGGTACAATGAGCAGTTCTTC.

The table lists this clonotype with many counts. The V call is TRBV3-1, the J call TRBJ1-6; D not resolved. Trimming cost V 1 base and J 3 bases, with 4 bases left between them. CDR3 length equals 14 residues. The germline CDR1 and CDR2 sequences are LGHDT and YNNKEL (reference sequence). The CDR3 DNA follows: TGTGCCAGCAGCCAAGGGATCTATAATTCACCCCTCCACTTT. Residues: CASSQGIYNSPLHF.

Notes on this clonotype: This could be a read error, since a much larger clone is one nucleotide away. The V and J genes are TRBV6-2 or TRBV6-3 and TRBJ2-5, with D possibly matching TRBD2 (5 bases). Germline lookup yields CDR1 MNHEY and CDR2 SVGEGT. V was clipped by 7 bases and J by 3 bases, with 12 bases between them. The CDR3 extends over 13 amino acids. Written as DNA, the CDR3 is TGTGCCAGCACCACCCACGGGGAAGAGACCCAGTACTTC. It is translated as CASTTHGEETQYF.

This clonotype was detected many times. The rearrangement links TRBV4-2 to TRBJ2-3; 8 bases are a match to TRBD2. Germline values: CDR1 LGHNA, CDR2 YNFKEQ. Unmatched junction bases numbered 5, after V lost 0 bases and J lost 6 bases. The CDR3 has 15 residues. CDR3 bases: TGTGCCAGCAGCCAAGATCTGGGCGGGAGGGATACGCAGTATTTT. Residues: CASSQDLGGRDTQYF.

This clonotype was counted only a few times. Since the CDR3 does not end with the conserved phenylalanine or tryptophan, this likely comes from a read error. Because the CDR3's place on the DNA is in doubt, the DNA is left out and the CDR3 is given as listed by TCRdb. The chain uses TRBV10-3 and TRBJ2-7; the listed D gene, TRBD2, was not tested against the DNA. The CDR3 region is 13 residues in length, termini included. CDR1 and CDR2 from the germline V gene are ENHRY and SYGVKD. CDR3 sequence reads: CAISGGTRQGPFL.

This clonotype was counted many times. The chain combines TRBV5-1 with TRBJ2-5, with D hard to call. Germline CDR1 is SGHRS and CDR2 is YFSETQ. V lost 3 bases and J 0 bases, leaving 6 bases between the germline ends. The CDR3 is 13 residues long. Written as DNA, the CDR3 is TGCGCCAGCAGCTATAAGTACCAAGAGACCCAGTACTTC. Amino acids: CASSYKYQETQYF. Using reference TRBV5-1 and TRBJ2-5 for the parts outside the CDR3, the full variable domain is KAGVTQTPRYLIKTRGQQVTLSCSPISGHRSVSWYQQTPGQGLQFLFEYFSETQRNKGNFPGRFSGRQFSNSRSEMNVSTLELGDSALYLCASSYKYQETQYFGPGTRLLVL.

This clonotype was counted only a few times. The rearrangement joins TRBV29-1 to TRBJ2-1, with 12 positions matching TRBD2. This CDR3 has 15 residues. Trimming cost V 7 bases and J 4 bases; bases outside gene matches: 8. Germline CDR1 SQVTM, CDR2 ANQGSEA. The CDR3 sequence is CSARLAGAVYNEQFF. For the CDR3, the DNA is TGCAGCGCCCGACTAGCGGGGGCCGTATACAATGAGCAGTTCTTC.

This clonotype was observed at least ten times. The chain couples TRBV6-1 to TRBJ1-6; TRBD1 might be the D (5 bases). The germline CDR1 and CDR2 sequences are MNHNS and SASEGT. V was trimmed by 3 bases and J by 6 bases, leaving 18 bases between them. This CDR3 region has 17 residues. In DNA form, the CDR3 reads TGTGCCAGCAGTGAGCTACGTTGGGACTCTGGTAATTCACCCCTCCACTTT. Protein sequence: CASSELRWDSGNSPLHF.